This T cell receptor (beta chain) was identified in a study of OX40 agonist ivuxolimab in advanced cancers. Study in general: Patients in the trial were receiving intravenous ivuxolimab every 2 weeks, at doses of 0.01 to 10 mg/kg. Patients with prior anti-PD-1, anti-PD-L1 or anti-CTLA-4 therapy were eligible; about 41% had some.

The CDR3 runs to 19 residues. Germline V gene sequence: CDR1 SGHNT, CDR2 YYREEE (reference sequence). Trimming at V came to 4 bases and at J to 7 bases, leaving 22 bases not matched to a gene. Profiled with immunoSEQ multiplex PCR; TCRdb holds only in-frame clones, not every one. The sample lists some 30,000 clones; 80% to 95% were seen once. The chain joins TRBV5-4 to TRBJ1-2; 10 nucleotides line up with TRBD1. Sequenced material: CD4+ or CD8+ T cells sorted from blood, taken in a trial of the OX40 agonist ivuxolimab. This receptor was identified in an adult with an advanced solid tumor such as melanoma, head and neck, liver or kidney cancer. Here the CDR3 reads CASSLENPPGQGSGGGYTF. The CDR3 nucleotides read TGTGCCAGCAGCCTAGAAAATCCACCGGGACAGGGGTCCGGTGGTGGCTACACCTTC.